These 24 T cell receptor beta chains came from one sample sequenced in a study of human CD8 memory T cell subsets. Libraries for TCR beta were constructed using UMI-labeled 5' RACE. Using the 5' RACE reads, TCRdb records one entry per CDR3 protein without DNA. The sample totals about 17,000 distinct CDR3 sequences. The material sequenced was CD8+ stem-like memory T cells (TSCM and TCM) sorted from PBMCs. The subset: stem-like memory CD8 T cells (TSTEM), CCR7+ PD-1- TIGIT-. All receptors come from a human donor in good health.

J is TRBJ2-1 and V is TRBV7-9; there is no DNA to check the TCRdb D call of TRBD1. Germline-derived CDR1 and CDR2 are SEHNR and FQNEAQ (reference sequence). This CDR3 spans 16 amino acids. This CDR3 reads CASSNHRDTAYNEQFF.

This chain joins TRBV4-2 and TRBJ2-5. CDR1 is LGHNA, CDR2 YNFKEQ, per germline. The CDR3 spans 13 residues. CDR3 sequence: CASSPSVGETQYF.

The V and J genes are TRBV11-2 and TRBJ2-1; TCRdb reports TRBD1, a call that lacks DNA to check it against. This CDR3 contains 19 residues. The germline CDR1 and CDR2 sequences are SGHAT and FQNNGV. The chain's CDR3 is CASTPGQGLAVLGGNEQFF. Full variable domain (missing parts from reference TRBV11-2 and TRBJ2-1): EAGVAQSPRYKIIEKRQSVAFWCNPISGHATLYWYQQILGQGPKLLIQFQNNGVVDDSQLPKDRFSAERLKGVDSTLKIQPAKLEDSAVYLCASTPGQGLAVLGGNEQFFGPGTRLTVL.

The chain joins TRBV6-1 to TRBJ1-5; without DNA, the TCRdb call of TRBD1 cannot be checked. The V gene's germline CDR1 is MNHNS and CDR2 SASEGT. The CDR3 consists of 17 residues. This chain's CDR3 is CASSEATGVGDNQPQHF.

The chain recombines TRBV19 with TRBJ2-1; lacking DNA, the TRBD2 call made by TCRdb goes unchecked. The germline V gene has CDR1 LNHDA and CDR2 SQIVND (reference sequence). The CDR3 is 16 residues long. The CDR3 sequence is CASSMAGLADYNEQFF.

Here the CDR3 reads CASSSKTDTQYF. The chain carries TRBV5-1 and TRBJ2-3. The CDR3 runs 12 residues. Per germline, CDR1 SGHRS and CDR2 YFSETQ.

The chain recombines TRBV6-5 with TRBJ2-7. Germline-derived CDR1 and CDR2 are MNHEY and SVGAGI. The length of the CDR3 is 13 residues. The CDR3 here is CASSYSSRYEQYF.

This chain uses TRBV11-2 with TRBJ2-2; the D call from TCRdb, TRBD1, cannot be confirmed without DNA. The V gene's germline CDR1 is SGHAT and CDR2 FQNNGV. The CDR3 spans 16 residues. This CDR3 reads CASSPGPRIHTGELFF.

The chain recombines TRBV7-9 with TRBJ2-1; TCRdb's D gene call, TRBD2, goes unchecked for lack of DNA. Germline V CDR1 and CDR2: SEHNR, FQNEAQ (reference sequence). The CDR3 extends over 15 amino acids. The CDR3 sequence is CASSSGGQSYNEQFF.

CDR3 in amino acids: CSVVGGSYNEQFF. V and J are TRBV29-1 and TRBJ2-1; TCRdb picks TRBD2, but there is no DNA to check that call. Per germline, CDR1 SQVTM and CDR2 ANQGSEA. The CDR3 covers 13 residues.

The V and J genes are TRBV3-1 and TRBJ2-3; TCRdb indicates TRBD2, and absent DNA this call remains unverified. Germline CDR1 and CDR2: LGHDT and YNNKEL (reference sequence). The CDR3 sequence is 15 residues long. The CDR3 region is CASSQVGRVPDTQYF.

The chain carries TRBV9 and TRBJ2-7; TCRdb calls TRBD1, which cannot be checked without DNA. CDR3 size: 15 residues. The germline gives CDR1 SGDLS, CDR2 YYNGEE. This CDR3 reads CASSAAGTGFYEQYF.

The CDR3 loop reads CASSQDTMGQANYGYTF. The V call is TRBV3-1, the J call TRBJ1-2; TCRdb's D call of TRBD1 is untestable without DNA. This CDR3 is 17 amino acids long. The germline V gene encodes CDR1 LGHDT and CDR2 YNNKEL (reference sequence).

The chain employs TRBV6-5 and TRBJ2-3; the TCRdb call, TRBD1, lacks DNA for checking. The CDR3 runs 14 residues. CDR1 MNHEY and CDR2 SVGAGI come from the germline V gene. The CDR3 sequence: CASSSGTTTDTQYF.

The chain has TRBV28 and TRBJ1-5; TCRdb proposes TRBD1, but this gene call is untestable without DNA. The CDR3 contains 17 residues. Germline V gives CDR1 MDHEN, CDR2 SYDVKM. CDR3: CATGPGQGQGSNQPQHF.

V gene TRBV7-6 combines with J gene TRBJ1-6; TCRdb returns TRBD1, unconfirmable since there is no DNA. Germline CDR1 and CDR2: SGHVS and FNYEAQ. This CDR3 region has 16 residues. The chain's CDR3 is CASSSAPAGGASPLHF.

V is TRBV28 and J is TRBJ1-1. Per germline, CDR1 MDHEN and CDR2 SYDVKM. This CDR3 has 14 residues. The CDR3 sequence: CASSLSGSLTEAFF.

The J gene is TRBJ2-7, the V gene TRBV7-9; the D call of TRBD1 rests on TCRdb alone, since no DNA is present to check it. The CDR3 runs 13 residues. Per the germline V gene, CDR1 is SEHNR and CDR2 is FQNEAQ (reference sequence). The CDR3 reads CASSPGDLYEQYF.

CDR3 sequence reads: CASSLAGTGNNEQFF. J is TRBJ2-1 and V is TRBV5-1; TCRdb picks TRBD1, but there is no DNA to check that call. This CDR3 is 15 amino acids long. Germline lookup yields CDR1 SGHRS and CDR2 YFSETQ.

The genes are TRBV7-8 and TRBJ2-2. Germline V gene sequence: CDR1 SGHVS, CDR2 FQNEAQ. The CDR3 loop spans 14 amino acids. The CDR3 protein is CASSLNANTGELFF.

CDR3 sequence: CSAKLGTSGGNEQFF. The chain couples TRBV20-1 to TRBJ2-1; there is no DNA to check the TCRdb D call of TRBD2. The CDR3 has 15 amino acids. The germline V gene has CDR1 DFQATT and CDR2 SNEGSKA (reference sequence).

The rearrangement joins TRBV19 to TRBJ2-4; TCRdb proposes TRBD1, but this gene call is untestable without DNA. This CDR3 has 13 residues. CDR1 LNHDA and CDR2 SQIVND come from the germline V gene (reference sequence). CDR3 sequence reads: CASSVPPGDIQYF. The variable domain in full, completed from reference TRBV19 and TRBJ2-4, reads DGGITQSPKYLFRKEGQNVTLSCEQNLNHDAMYWYRQDPGQGLRLIYYSQIVNDFQKGDIAEGYSVSREKKESFPLTVTSAQKNPTAFYLCASSVPPGDIQYFGAGTRLSVL.

This CDR3 reads CASSRTRWDRGKNSPLHF. The J gene is TRBJ1-6, the V gene TRBV4-1; absent DNA, TCRdb's TRBD1 call cannot be checked. CDR1 and CDR2 (germline): MGHRA, YSYEKL. The CDR3 is 18 amino acids.

The chain links TRBV2 to TRBJ1-1. The CDR3 has 12 residues. Germline loops: CDR1 SNHLY, CDR2 FYNNEI. CDR3 sequence reads: CASKIGNTEAFF.